This passage covers 28 T cell receptor beta chains from one sample sequenced in a study of T cells after yellow fever vaccination. One entry per CDR3 protein results from TCRdb running MiXCR on the 5' RACE reads. The sample includes 350,000 or so distinct CDR3 sequences, approximately 8% of them seen just once. Sequencing used PBMCs, obtained more than 35 days after the first yellow fever vaccination. These TCRs come from a man aged 18 to 29 who received the YFV17D yellow fever vaccine.

The sample holds many counts of this clonotype. J is TRBJ2-7 and V is TRBV30; TRBD2 might be the D (7 bases). This CDR3 region has 12 residues. With 4 bases removed from V and 5 bases from J, the gap between germline ends came to 12 bases. Per the germline V gene, CDR1 is GTSNPN and CDR2 is SVGIG (reference sequence). The CDR3 region has the DNA TGTGCCTGGAACAGGGAGGGCGACGAGCAGTACTTC. Encoded protein: CAWNREGDEQYF.

This clonotype appeared a few times. The rearrangement joins TRBV15 to TRBJ1-5; D unresolved. This CDR3 comprises 14 residues. The germline V gene encodes CDR1 LNHNV and CDR2 YYDKDF (reference sequence). V lost 0 bases and J 7 bases, leaving 10 bases between the germline ends. The CDR3 bases are TGTGCCACCAGCAGAGATGGATCGGCGCAGCCCCAGCATTTT. As protein: CATSRDGSAQPQHF.

The chain has TRBV7-2 and TRBJ2-7, with a weak D call TRBD2 (6 bases). Per the germline V gene, CDR1 is SGHTA and CDR2 is FQGNSA. V lost 5 bases to trimming and J lost 4 bases, with 15 bases between them. There are 14 residues in the CDR3. In nucleotides, the CDR3 is TGTGCCAGCAGCCCCAGTCGGGGGTATTACGAGCAGTACTTC. It encodes CASSPSRGYYEQYF.

This clonotype has a count of ten or more. The chain recombines TRBV7-2 with TRBJ2-3; 12 bases agree with TRBD2. V lost 5 bases, J lost 3 bases, and 9 bases stayed unmatched. Germline V gene sequence: CDR1 SGHTA, CDR2 FQGNSA. This CDR3 is 17 amino acids long. The CDR3 is CASSPSGGAVRTDTQYF. In nucleotides, the CDR3 is TGTGCCAGCAGCCCTAGCGGGGGGGCCGTCAGGACAGATACGCAGTATTTT.

Ten or more counts support this clonotype. V usage is TRBV3-1 and J usage is TRBJ1-3; D remains unclear. CDR3 length: 16 amino acids. Per the germline V gene, CDR1 is LGHDT and CDR2 is YNNKEL (reference sequence). Trimming shortened V by 0 bases and J by 3 bases, and 12 bases separated the two germline ends. CDR3 in DNA: TGTGCCAGCAGCCAAGATCCCGCTAGAAGTGGAAACACCATATATTTT. Translated: CASSQDPARSGNTIYF.

Only a few counts were recorded for this clonotype. This chain connects TRBV18 to TRBJ2-5, with D uncertain. The CDR3 is made up of 13 amino acids. V lost 6 bases and J 5 bases, leaving 13 bases between the germline ends. Germline V gene lookup returns CDR1 KGHSH and CDR2 LQKENI. The CDR3 here is CASSLVAFETQYF. CDR3 DNA: TGTGCCAGCTCTCTTGTCGCATTTGAGACCCAGTACTTC.

This clonotype was counted between two and nine times. J is TRBJ2-7 and V is TRBV4-3; TRBD1 agrees at 7 bases. Per germline, CDR1 LGHNA and CDR2 YSLEER. V trimming: 4 bases; J trimming: 9 bases; junction bases outside the gene matches: 18. This CDR3 is built from 16 residues. CDR3 sequence (DNA): TGCGCCAGCAGCCGACTTTTAAGAGACAGGGAGTATGTGCAGTACTTC. It encodes CASSRLLRDREYVQYF.

DNA for the CDR3: TGTGCCAGCAGTTTGGACAGCCCAACTTTGAACTATGGCTACACCTTC. Translated, it gives CASSLDSPTLNYGYTF. V and J are TRBV6-2 or TRBV6-3 and TRBJ1-2, with D tentatively TRBD1 (6 bases). Germline lookup yields CDR1 MNHEY and CDR2 SVGEGT. Trimming took 4 bases from V and 2 from J, leaving 17 bases between them. The CDR3 is 16 amino acids.

Comment on this clonotype: As the CDR3 is not closed by the conserved phenylalanine or tryptophan, this likely results from a read error. Because the CDR3's place on the DNA is in doubt, the DNA is left out and the CDR3 is given as listed by TCRdb. V is TRBV6-6 and J is TRBJ2-7; the D call in the table, TRBD2, was not verified against the DNA. With termini counted, the CDR3 has 12 amino acids. Germline assignment: CDR1 MNHNY and CDR2 SVGAGI (reference sequence). CDR3 region: CASSTPMTVPQL.

V and J are TRBV10-3 and TRBJ2-3; D gene uncertain. V was shortened by 2 bases and J by 2 bases, with 11 bases between the two germline ends. This CDR3 has 15 residues. In germline, CDR1 is ENHRY, CDR2 SYGVKD. The CDR3 loop is CAISEKWASTDTQYF. The CDR3 DNA reads as TGTGCCATCAGTGAGAAATGGGCTTCCACAGATACGCAGTATTTT.

This clonotype was recorded a few times. The rearrangement links TRBV15 to TRBJ2-7, with a tentative D call TRBD1 (5 bases). The CDR3 has 12 residues. Germline CDR1 is LNHNV and CDR2 is YYDKDF (reference sequence). With 0 bases removed from V and 6 bases from J, the gap between germline ends came to 6 bases. CDR3 DNA: TGTGCCACCAGCAGAGAAGGGGCCGAGCAGTACGTC. Amino acid sequence: CATSREGAEQYV.

The V gene is TRBV2, the J gene TRBJ2-2; maybe TRBD1 (5 bases). From germline, CDR1 is SNHLY and CDR2 FYNNEI. Between the trimmed V and J ends, which lost 0 bases and 4 bases, there was a span of 9 bases. The length of the CDR3 is 15 residues. The CDR3 DNA sequence: TGTGCCAGCAGTGAAGCCAGGGTGGGCACCGGGGAGCTGTTTTTT. This gives the protein CASSEARVGTGELFF.

This clonotype was seen only a few times. The gene calls are TRBV20-1 and TRBJ2-7; TRBD2 agrees at 8 bases. The CDR3 has 14 amino acids. V dropped 5 bases and J dropped 2; count of bases not matched to a gene: 8. CDR1 is DFQATT and CDR2 is SNEGSKA in the germline V gene (reference sequence). For the CDR3, the DNA is TGCAGTGCTCCTCGCGGGGGGTTAACCTACGAGCAGTACTTC. Translating it yields CSAPRGGLTYEQYF.

CDR3 bases: TGTGCCAGCAGTTTCAGTTTTGGAGCTAATGAAAAACTGTTTTTT. Protein product: CASSFSFGANEKLFF. V and J are TRBV12-3 or TRBV12-4 and TRBJ1-4; D not certain. This CDR3 spans 15 amino acids. Trimming took off 3 bases at V and 3 bases at J, with 11 bases between the two ends.

The chain joins TRBV5-4 to TRBJ1-5, with a weak D call TRBD1 (5 bases). CDR1 SGHNT and CDR2 YYREEE come from the germline V gene (reference sequence). The germline V and J ends were trimmed by 4 bases and 2 bases, with 13 bases remaining between them. The CDR3 is 15 amino acids. The CDR3 coding sequence is TGTGCCAGCAGCACCCAGGGCACGGGCAATCAGCCCCAGCATTTT. Protein product: CASSTQGTGNQPQHF.

This clonotype was counted ten times or more. The chain links TRBV28 to TRBJ2-1, with a possible D match to TRBD2 (6 bases). The length of the CDR3 is 16 residues. V was cut by 6 bases and J by 5 bases, with 20 bases left in between. Germline CDR1 reads MDHEN; CDR2 reads SYDVKM. The CDR3 coding sequence is TGTGCCAGCAGGGAGGGAGCAAGAACGATTAACAATGAGCAGTTCTTC. Protein: CASREGARTINNEQFF.

J is TRBJ1-2 and V is TRBV12-3 or TRBV12-4, with no clear D. The V and J ends lost 3 bases and 6 bases respectively, with 17 bases between them. The CDR3 length is 15 residues. In DNA form, the CDR3 reads TGTGCCAGCAGTTTTAGTATGCAACTTTACAATGGCTACACCTTC. Its translation is CASSFSMQLYNGYTF.

J is TRBJ2-5 and V is TRBV4-2, with a tentative D call TRBD1 (6 bases). The germline V and J ends were trimmed by 4 bases and 1 base, with 13 bases remaining between them. There are 15 residues in the CDR3. Germline V gene lookup returns CDR1 LGHNA and CDR2 YNFKEQ. The CDR3 sequence: CASSPHGQSQETQYF. For the CDR3, the DNA is TGTGCCAGCAGCCCCCACGGACAGAGCCAAGAGACCCAGTACTTC.

This clonotype was found a few times. The genes are TRBV5-8 and TRBJ2-3, with D possibly being TRBD1 (7 bases). The CDR3 length is 16 residues. Germline CDR1 reads SGHTS; CDR2 reads YDEGEE. V lost 8 bases and J lost 3, with 22 bases in between. The CDR3 spells CARTGTAGGVTDTQYF. In nucleotides, the CDR3 is TGTGCCAGAACCGGGACAGCCGGCGGGGTGACAGATACGCAGTATTTT.

In this sample, this clonotype turned up a few times. The chain uses TRBV5-6 and TRBJ1-4; D remains unclear. V lost 0 bases and J lost 2, with 8 bases in between. This CDR3 region has 15 residues. CDR1 and CDR2 (germline): SGHDT, YYEEEE. The CDR3 region is CASSLAVGTNEKLFF. The CDR3 region has the DNA TGTGCCAGCAGCTTGGCCGTGGGCACTAATGAAAAACTGTTTTTT.

This clonotype was counted between two and nine times. The chain recombines TRBV2 with TRBJ1-5; D is uncertain. The CDR3 totals 12 residues. In germline, CDR1 is SNHLY, CDR2 FYNNEI. V lost 0 bases, J lost 7 bases, and 4 bases lay in between. CDR3 in DNA: TGTGCCAGCAGTGAAGCGGGCCAGCCCCAGCATTTT. Its translation: CASSEAGQPQHF.

This clonotype was observed a few times. In nucleotides, the CDR3 is TGTGCCAGCAGCCACCAAGACAGGGTTGAGAACATTCAGTACTTC. The encoded protein is CASSHQDRVENIQYF. The chain recombines TRBV4-2 with TRBJ2-4, with TRBD1 matching over 7 bases. V was clipped by 3 bases and J by 7 bases; unmatched bases: 9. CDR3 length: 15 amino acids. Looked up from germline, CDR1 is LGHNA and CDR2 is YNFKEQ.

The table lists this clonotype with a few counts. This sequence joins TRBV20-1 and TRBJ2-3; 7 bases map to TRBD1. Trimming took 6 bases from V and 1 from J; bases not matched to a gene: 7. Germline V gives CDR1 DFQATT, CDR2 SNEGSKA (reference sequence). The CDR3 is made up of 14 amino acids. For the CDR3, the DNA is TGCAGTGCCCGGACAGGAGCGGGCACAGATACGCAGTATTTT. Encoded protein: CSARTGAGTDTQYF.

In this sample, this clonotype turned up a few times. V and J are TRBV7-9 and TRBJ1-5; TRBD1 matches 7 bases. The trim removed 5 bases at V and 2 bases at J, leaving 12 bases unmatched. The CDR3 is 17 amino acids. CDR1 and CDR2 (germline): SEHNR, FQNEAQ (reference sequence). Here the CDR3 reads CASSRTGVGYGNQPQHF. DNA for the CDR3: TGTGCCAGCAGCCGAACAGGGGTAGGGTATGGCAATCAGCCCCAGCATTTT.

This clonotype occurred many times. The V gene is TRBV7-6, the J gene TRBJ1-3; D gene ambiguous. This CDR3 contains 13 residues. V shed 1 base and J shed 4 bases, with 5 bases lying between them. Germline loops: CDR1 SGHVS, CDR2 FNYEAQ. The DNA of the CDR3 is TGTGCCAGCAGCTTAGGATCCGGAAACACCATATATTTT. As protein: CASSLGSGNTIYF.

This clonotype has a count of ten or more. The chain links TRBV28 to TRBJ2-1; 8 nucleotides align to TRBD2. The CDR3 runs to 16 residues. Trimming cost V 6 bases and J 8 bases; bases outside gene matches: 15. Germline CDR1 is MDHEN and CDR2 is SYDVKM. CDR3 DNA sequence: TGTGCCAGCAGACGACCGGGGGGGTTTTTGGTCGATGAGCAGTTCTTC. Protein: CASRRPGGFLVDEQFF.

This clonotype was counted between two and nine times. This chain links TRBV27 with TRBJ1-5; D uncertain. CDR1 and CDR2 (germline): MNHEY, SMNVEV (reference sequence). The CDR3 has 13 amino acids. Trimming removed 0 bases from V and 7 bases from J, with 7 bases in between. The CDR3 is CASSLSIGQPQHF. CDR3 coding DNA: TGTGCCAGCAGTTTATCGATCGGACAGCCCCAGCATTTT.

This clonotype appeared a few times. The chain uses TRBV7-2 and TRBJ1-1; D gene uncertain. The ends were cut back, 3 bases at V and 8 bases at J, with 10 bases in the middle. This CDR3 contains 12 residues. CDR1 and CDR2 from the germline V gene are SGHTA and FQGNSA. CDR3 in amino acids: CASSFSRREAFF. The CDR3 DNA reads as TGTGCCAGCAGCTTCTCCCGCAGAGAAGCTTTCTTT.